Following are 5 T cell receptor beta chains from one sample sequenced in a study of Graves' ophthalmopathy and Graves' hyperthyroidism. Beta-chain TCR CDR3 regions were amplified from RNA transcripts. First-round RT-PCR employed HTBI primers, with a second-round multiplex PCR after it. TCRdb independently ran MiXCR on the multiplex PCR reads; one entry per CDR3 protein. The table includes about 48,000 distinct CDR3 sequences, 50% detected once. The source material was peripheral blood. These receptor sequences come from an adult man with Graves' ophthalmopathy.

This clonotype has a count of ten or more. This chain connects TRBV6-6 to TRBJ2-7; a possible D gene is TRBD2 (5 bases). Trimming took 0 bases from V and 6 from J, leaving 9 bases between them. The CDR3 contains 13 residues. Germline loops: CDR1 MNHNY, CDR2 SVGAGI (reference sequence). CDR3 sequence (DNA): TGTGCCAGCAGTTACTCGCAGGAGGTCGAGCAGTACTTC. Its protein product is CASSYSQEVEQYF.

This clonotype was recorded many times. The chain has TRBV6-6 and TRBJ2-7; TRBD2 is a possible D gene (6 bases). This CDR3 has 12 residues. Germline V gene lookup returns CDR1 MNHNY and CDR2 SVGAGI (reference sequence). V was pared by 6 bases and J by 3 bases, with 9 bases between. In DNA, the CDR3 is TGTGCCAGCAGCGAAGCGGGCTACGAGCAGTACTTC. Amino acid sequence: CASSEAGYEQYF.

V usage is TRBV11-2 and J usage is TRBJ1-1; 7 bases are shared with TRBD1. The V gene's germline CDR1 is SGHAT and CDR2 FQNNGV. The CDR3 consists of 15 residues. V lost 3 bases and J lost 4; bases outside the gene matches: 8. CDR3 amino acids: CASSFSGGVSTEAFF. The CDR3 nucleotides read TGTGCCAGCAGCTTTTCAGGGGGGGTGAGCACTGAAGCTTTCTTT.

This chain uses TRBV29-1 with TRBJ2-7; tentative D call: TRBD1 (7 bases). Per the germline V gene, CDR1 is SQVTM and CDR2 is ANQGSEA. CDR3 length: 13 residues. With 2 bases removed from V and 5 bases from J, the gap between germline ends came to 13 bases. The CDR3 nucleotides read TGCAGCGTTGAACGGACAGGCGGGAACGAGCAGTACTTC. Amino acids: CSVERTGGNEQYF.

This clonotype was detected once. J is TRBJ1-4 and V is TRBV9; TRBD1 matches at 11 bases. Germline V gene sequence: CDR1 SGDLS, CDR2 YYNGEE. With 3 bases clipped from V and 7 bases from J, the junction kept 2 bases outside the gene matches. The CDR3 is 14 residues long. CDR3 in amino acids: CASSDGQGAEKLFF. Written as DNA, the CDR3 is TGTGCCAGCAGCGACGGACAGGGGGCTGAAAAACTGTTTTTT.